This TCR beta chain was identified during a study of T cells in Graves' hyperthyroidism and ophthalmopathy. Study-level information: Staff took peripheral blood when the initial diagnosis was made, before any treatment began.

TCR beta CDR3 sequences were amplified from RNA transcripts. A set of HTBI primers served as the primers for a first-round RT-PCR of the TCR CDR3. TCRdb recomputed calls from the multiplex PCR reads with MiXCR, one row per CDR3 protein. The profile shows 600,000 or so distinct CDR3 sequences, over 12% of them singletons. This clonotype occurred many times. With V trimmed by 4 bases and J by 0 bases, 6 bases remained unmatched. This CDR3 comprises 14 residues. The germline CDR1 and CDR2 sequences are DFQATT and SNEGSKA (reference sequence). The specimen sequenced was blood. The receptor was derived from a young woman with Graves' ophthalmopathy. V gene TRBV20-1 combines with J gene TRBJ2-7; 7 bases agree with TRBD1. The CDR3 region is CSATPGQSSYEQYF. DNA for the CDR3: TGCAGTGCTACCCCGGGACAGAGCTCCTACGAGCAGTACTTC.